A selection of T cell receptor beta chains follows, all from one sample in a study of PD-1 blockade in classical Hodgkin lymphoma. Some clones are missing from TCRdb's copy, which holds only in-frame ones; the method was immunoSEQ multiplex PCR. The table includes some 100,000 clones, around 93% detected once. The starting material was peripheral blood mononuclear cells (PBMCs), obtained before the fourth cycle of nivolumab. Receptor source: a human donor with classical Hodgkin lymphoma. Both conserved end residues are part of each CDR3. A D gene is named only where the DNA matches it firmly. Part of the rows lack a size; the others show once, few, many or a class for expanded clones.

abundance	v_gene	d_gene	j_gene	CDR3aa	CDR3nt
-	TRBV7-2	-	TRBJ1-1	CASSPEEYAEAFF	TGTGCCAGCAGCCCCGAGGAATACGCTGAAGCTTTCTTT
-	TRBV5-6	-	TRBJ2-1	CASTRQIYYNEQFF	TGTGCCAGCACGAGACAGATATACTACAATGAGCAGTTCTTC
-	TRBV14	TRBD1	TRBJ2-7	CASSGQGAGEQYF	TGTGCCAGCAGCGGACAGGGGGCCGGCGAGCAGTACTTC
once	TRBV11-3	-	TRBJ2-1	CASSLRSFGPRNEQFF	TGTGCCAGCAGCTTAAGGTCTTTCGGTCCTAGGAATGAGCAGTTCTTC
once	TRBV5-1	-	TRBJ1-4	CASSLVSGGPQGNEKLFF	TGCGCCAGCAGCTTGGTTTCAGGTGGCCCCCAGGGTAATGAAAAACTGTTTTTT
-	TRBV11-1	-	TRBJ2-5	CASSLDTNSGAQETQYF	TGTGCCAGCAGCTTAGACACAAATTCAGGGGCCCAAGAGACCCAGTACTTC
-	TRBV29-1	TRBD1	TRBJ2-7	CSVRDSRGYEQYF	TGCAGCGTTAGGGACAGTAGGGGGTACGAGCAGTACTTC
once	TRBV9	TRBD2	TRBJ2-2	CASSVVPIEAGGRGTGELFF	TGTGCCAGCAGCGTAGTTCCCATTGAAGCGGGAGGTCGGGGCACCGGGGAGCTGTTTTTT
-	TRBV7-6	-	TRBJ2-7	CASSIQGQTYEQYF	TGTGCCAGCAGCATTCAAGGACAGACCTACGAGCAGTACTTC
-	TRBV6-4	-	TRBJ2-1	CASSSGWGDNEQFF	TGTGCCAGCAGTTCAGGGTGGGGAGACAATGAGCAGTTCTTC
-	TRBV5-1	-	TRBJ2-1	CASSRSWGSDEQFF	TGCGCCAGCAGCCGGTCGTGGGGGAGCGATGAGCAGTTCTTC
-	TRBV11-2	TRBD1	TRBJ1-4	CASTPGRGGSLYNEKLFF	TGTGCCAGCACCCCAGGCAGGGGGGGCAGCCTTTATAATGAAAAACTGTTTTTT
-	TRBV5-1	-	TRBJ1-1	CASSLEYQGSRPKNTEAFF	TGCGCCAGCAGCTTGGAATACCAGGGATCCAGACCAAAAAACACTGAAGCTTTCTTT
once	TRBV4-1	-	TRBJ2-7	CASSQGSRQTASYEQYF	TGCGCCAGCAGCCAAGGATCTAGGCAGACCGCTTCCTACGAGCAGTACTTC
-	TRBV7-9	-	TRBJ2-1	CASEGTSSYNEQFF	TGTGCCAGTGAGGGGACCTCGTCCTACAATGAGCAGTTCTTC
-	TRBV2	-	TRBJ2-1	CASRGTGRPSYNEQFF	TGTGCCAGCAGGGGAACCGGGAGACCCTCCTACAATGAGCAGTTCTTC
-	TRBV5-1	TRBD1	TRBJ2-2	CASSLRTGRNTGELFF	TGCGCCAGCAGCTTACGGACAGGGAGGAACACCGGGGAGCTGTTTTTT
-	TRBV5-4	TRBD2	TRBJ2-7	CASSRLAGNTYEQYF	TGTGCCAGCAGCCGACTAGCGGGAAACACCTACGAGCAGTACTTC
-	TRBV5-1	-	TRBJ2-3	CASSLAPLTDTQYF	TGCGCCAGCAGCTTGGCCCCCCTCACAGATACGCAGTATTTT
-	TRBV4-1	-	TRBJ2-5	CASSLGYRETQYF	TGCGCCAGCAGCCTCGGCTATCGAGAGACCCAGTACTTC
-	TRBV11-2	TRBD1	TRBJ2-7	CASSPGQGPTYEQYF	TGTGCCAGCAGCCCGGGACAGGGACCGACCTACGAGCAGTACTTC
-	TRBV5-8	TRBD1	TRBJ2-3	CASSLGQGGTNTQYF	TGTGCCAGCAGCTTAGGACAGGGTGGGACGAATACGCAGTATTTT
-	TRBV18	TRBD1	TRBJ1-2	CASSPGTGSRVYGYTF	TGTGCCAGCTCACCAGGGACAGGGAGTCGGGTCTATGGCTACACCTTC
-	TRBV6-5	-	TRBJ2-5	CASSYSRKGLETQYF	TGTGCCAGCAGTTACTCGAGAAAGGGCTTGGAGACCCAGTACTTC
-	TRBV2	-	TRBJ2-5	CAGGEQETQYF	TGTGCCGGAGGGGAGCAAGAGACCCAGTACTTC
-	TRBV5-8	-	TRBJ1-5	CASSFEGPQHF	TGTGCCAGCAGCTTTGAGGGACCCCAGCATTTT
-	TRBV30	-	TRBJ2-7	CAWSVLSLSYEQYF	TGTGCCTGGAGTGTACTCAGTTTGTCCTACGAGCAGTACTTC
-	TRBV28	TRBD1	TRBJ2-7	CASSLSGQIFYEQYF	TGTGCCAGCAGTTTATCGGGACAGATTTTCTACGAGCAGTACTTC
-	TRBV7-2	-	TRBJ1-6	CASSPGGNNSPLHF	TGTGCCAGCAGCCCGGGGGGAAATAATTCACCCCTCCACTTT
-	TRBV19	TRBD1	TRBJ1-2	CASSLPGQGFYGYTF	TGTGCCAGTAGTCTTCCAGGACAGGGTTTCTATGGCTACACCTTC
many	TRBV20-1	-	TRBJ2-7	CSARGGYEQYF	TGCAGTGCTAGAGGGGGGTACGAGCAGTACTTC
-	TRBV7-9	TRBD2	TRBJ2-1	CASSRAGAKDEQFF	TGTGCCAGCAGCCGAGCGGGAGCGAAGGATGAGCAGTTCTTC
-	TRBV19	-	TRBJ2-2	CASSMSHTGELFF	TGTGCCAGTAGTATGAGTCATACCGGGGAGCTGTTTTTT
-	TRBV15	-	TRBJ2-2	CAARTNTGELFF	TGTGCCGCTAGAACGAACACCGGGGAGCTGTTTTTT
-	TRBV5-1	TRBD1	TRBJ2-1	CASSLALLDRQTYNEQFF	TGCGCCAGCAGCTTGGCTCTGTTGGACAGGCAAACCTACAATGAGCAGTTCTTC
-	TRBV4-1	-	TRBJ1-1	CASSQDRRWAEAFF	TGCGCCAGCAGCCAAGATCGCAGGTGGGCTGAAGCTTTCTTT
-	TRBV7-9	TRBD1	TRBJ2-5	CASRAPGGPETQYF	TGTGCCAGCAGGGCCCCAGGGGGCCCAGAGACCCAGTACTTC
-	TRBV30	-	TRBJ1-2	CAWSPRSGYGYTF	TGTGCCTGGAGCCCGCGGTCCGGGTACGGCTACACCTTC
-	TRBV19	TRBD1	TRBJ1-1	CASSIVSTGGPNTEAFF	TGTGCCAGTAGTATAGTATCGACAGGGGGCCCGAACACTGAAGCTTTCTTT
-	TRBV30	TRBD1	TRBJ2-3	CASQSPGTGRTDTQYF	TGTGCCTCTCAATCCCCAGGGACAGGGCGTACAGATACGCAGTATTTT
-	TRBV5-6	TRBD2	TRBJ2-1	CASSPGLESYNEQFF	TGTGCCAGCAGCCCGGGACTAGAGTCCTACAATGAGCAGTTCTTC
-	TRBV5-1	TRBD1	TRBJ2-7	CASSLSAGTGGYEQYF	TGCGCCAGCAGCCTATCTGCCGGGACAGGGGGTTACGAGCAGTACTTC
-	TRBV5-1	TRBD1	TRBJ2-7	CASSSGQTASKTYEQYF	TGCGCCAGCAGCTCGGGACAGACAGCTAGTAAAACCTACGAGCAGTACTTC
-	TRBV15	TRBD2	TRBJ2-5	CATSREGRASETQYF	TGTGCCACCAGCAGAGAAGGGAGGGCGAGCGAGACCCAGTACTTC
-	TRBV19	TRBD2	TRBJ2-5	CASNHGGGPGETQYF	TGTGCCAGTAACCATGGGGGGGGACCAGGAGAGACCCAGTACTTC
-	TRBV28	TRBD1	TRBJ2-7	CASRGTGFYEQYF	TGTGCCAGCAGGGGGACAGGCTTCTACGAGCAGTACTTC
-	TRBV5-6	-	TRBJ1-6	CASTPGGVASPLHF	TGTGCCAGCACCCCGGGCGGGGTGGCCTCACCCCTCCACTTT
-	TRBV25-1	TRBD2	TRBJ2-1	CASSELAGGPSEQFF	TGTGCCAGCAGTGAACTAGCGGGAGGGCCTAGTGAGCAGTTCTTC
-	TRBV27	-	TRBJ2-2	CASSYNKNTGELFF	TGTGCCAGCAGTTATAACAAGAACACCGGGGAGCTGTTTTTT
-	TRBV2	TRBD1	TRBJ1-4	CASSELVIPGTGRLDEKSFF	TGTGCCAGCAGTGAACTCGTAATTCCCGGGACAGGGAGACTGGATGAAAAATCCTTTTTT
few	TRBV5-1	TRBD2	TRBJ2-1	CASSYLAGGSNEQFF	TGCGCCAGCAGTTACCTAGCGGGAGGGTCTAATGAGCAGTTCTTC
-	TRBV5-1	TRBD2	TRBJ2-5	CASSATGLSGSETQYF	TGCGCCAGCAGCGCCACCGGGCTTAGCGGGAGTGAGACCCAGTACTTC
-	TRBV9	-	TRBJ2-7	CASSVDPWPYEQYF	TGTGCCAGCAGCGTAGACCCGTGGCCCTACGAGCAGTACTTC
-	TRBV5-1	-	TRBJ2-7	CASSLGTDPYEQYF	TGCGCCAGCAGCCTAGGGACCGATCCCTACGAGCAGTACTTC
-	TRBV30	TRBD1	TRBJ1-4	CAWSVGSGTGGEKLFF	TGTGCCTGGAGTGTAGGATCCGGGACAGGAGGAGAAAAACTGTTTTTT
-	TRBV11-2	TRBD1	TRBJ2-7	CASSSGQGHYEQYF	TGTGCCAGCAGCTCGGGACAGGGACACTACGAGCAGTACTTC
few	TRBV30	-	TRBJ1-2	CAWSLHSLGADYGYTF	TGTGCCTGGAGTCTCCACTCCCTGGGGGCAGACTATGGCTACACCTTC
-	TRBV7-2	-	TRBJ1-1	CASSLGNGRSTEAFF	TGTGCCAGCAGCTTAGGTAATGGTAGGAGCACTGAAGCTTTCTTT
-	TRBV9	-	TRBJ2-1	CASSVDDNEQFF	TGTGCCAGCAGCGTTGACGACAATGAGCAGTTCTTC
-	TRBV1	-	TRBJ2-5	CTSSQDEQGLEETQYF	TGCACCAGCAGCCAAGATGAACAGGGATTAGAAGAGACCCAGTACTTC